A single sample gave rise to the 5 T cell receptor beta chains below, sequenced in a study of blood T cells in healthy people across ages. Primed by a sample-barcoded 5' primer and a J-beta primer mix, a second PCR proceeded for about 6 to 12 cycles. TCRdb recomputed calls from the 5' RACE reads with MiXCR, one row per CDR3 protein. This sample has roughly 930,000 distinct CDR3 sequences, with 40% to 60% found just once. Sequencing used blood. The receptors shown here come from a man aged 25 to 40 in good health.

The chain combines TRBV29-1 with TRBJ2-6; no definite D call. Germline loops: CDR1 SQVTM, CDR2 ANQGSEA. Trimming shortened V by 4 bases and J by 1 base, and 17 bases separated the two germline ends. This CDR3 comprises 17 residues. The CDR3 reads CSVVVPTDRSGANVLTF. CDR3 DNA: TGCAGCGTTGTGGTCCCGACGGACCGGTCTGGGGCCAACGTCCTGACTTTC.

J is TRBJ2-7 and V is TRBV4-1; D is perhaps TRBD1 (6 bases). Germline loops: CDR1 MGHRA, CDR2 YSYEKL. V lost 0 bases, J lost 0 bases, and 12 bases lay in between. This CDR3 is 16 amino acids long. CDR3 sequence: CASSQDQGGTSYEQYF. DNA of the CDR3: TGCGCCAGCAGCCAAGATCAAGGGGGAACCTCCTACGAGCAGTACTTC.

The J gene is TRBJ2-7, the V gene TRBV30, with 9 bases identical to TRBD1. J was trimmed by 3 bases and V by 5 bases; bases with no gene match: 2. CDR1 and CDR2 from the germline V gene are GTSNPN and SVGIG (reference sequence). The length of the CDR3 is 12 residues. CDR3 sequence (DNA): TGTGCCTGGGGGACAGGGAACTACGAGCAGTACTTC. Translation gives CAWGTGNYEQYF.

The chain is built from TRBV29-1 and TRBJ2-3; D is uncertain. Germline assignment: CDR1 SQVTM and CDR2 ANQGSEA. Trimming pared 1 base from V and 3 bases from J, leaving 8 bases between. CDR3 size: 13 residues. The chain's CDR3 is CSVEALRTDTQYF. CDR3 nucleotides: TGCAGCGTTGAAGCGCTAAGGACAGATACGCAGTATTTT.

This chain links TRBV9 with TRBJ2-1; TRBD2 agrees at 12 bases. Trimming cost V 4 bases and J 6 bases; bases outside gene matches: 11. CDR1 is SGDLS and CDR2 is YYNGEE in the germline V gene. There are 17 residues in the CDR3. The DNA for the CDR3 is TGTGCCAGCAGCTACCAGACTAGCGGGGGAGAGCTCAATGAGCAGTTCTTC. Translating gives CASSYQTSGGELNEQFF.